The rows below give T cell receptor beta chains drawn from one sample of a study of shared clonotypes between healthy human individuals. Sequencing was performed with immunoSEQ multiplex PCR; in TCRdb, only in-frame clones are kept and a portion is missing. The table has about 2.2 million clones, roughly 93% seen once. The sample taken for sequencing was naive CD8+ T cells from PBMCs. These receptors originate from a man aged 18-30 years in good health. Some clones in this sample may be carry-over from other donors' samples. Both conserved end residues are part of each CDR3. The order of the fields is clone size, D gene, V gene, CDR3 protein. The D gene is left open where the match is weak. The size field is filled for only some rows; it gives once, few, many or a size class.

.,.,TRBV7-8,CASSSKVSNQPQHF
.,.,TRBV5-1,CASSPPPLQHGAIDGYTF
.,.,TRBV6-6,CASSYSTSYGYTF
.,.,TRBV25-1,CASSSWFTPDTQYF
.,.,TRBV28,CASSSGRYNEQFF
once,TRBD1,TRBV5-4,CASSYRGYNEQFF
.,.,TRBV30,CAWSNPAPGLTHSGNTIYF
.,TRBD2,TRBV4-3,CASSQEFRLAGENEQFF
.,TRBD2,TRBV11-2,CASRGTSGRARLRETQYF
.,.,TRBV28,CASSLGGGDTEAFF
.,.,TRBV11-3,CASSLALRGEQFF
.,TRBD1,TRBV11-2,CASSSRRDRDTEAFF
.,.,TRBV25-1,CASSGQGGHQPQHF
.,.,TRBV25-1,CASSERYWTERDEQFF
.,TRBD2,TRBV7-8,CASSLGLAGGPEGGEQFF
.,.,TRBV19,CASSMGANEKLFF
.,TRBD2,TRBV11-2,CASSFPLAGVDTGELFF
.,.,TRBV2,CASTVRPYEQYF
.,TRBD2,TRBV2,CASRLGSGRETDTQYF
.,.,TRBV4-2,CASSQSTYLEAFF
.,.,TRBV6-5,CASGPLARTEAFF
few,.,TRBV27,CASSSYTGELFF
few,.,TRBV4-1,CASSQAGTSGNTIYF
.,TRBD2,TRBV7-9,CASSSLAGGSWKTQYF
.,TRBD2,TRBV11-2,CASSFGAGGPGELFF
.,.,TRBV5-8,CASSLIVEGADTQYF
.,TRBD2,TRBV13,CASSLYWREGRYEQYF
.,.,TRBV4-3,CASSQGVQRTGETQYF
.,.,TRBV30,CAWSARGEKLFF
.,.,TRBV7-9,CASSFDSPNEQYF
.,.,TRBV5-4,CASNPGHTNTEAFF
.,TRBD2,TRBV10-3,CAISEGAGGNNEQFF
once,.,TRBV18,CASSPPTLGRKQETQYF
.,TRBD1,TRBV7-9,CAGRDSTYGYTF
.,TRBD1,TRBV27,CASSLGDRVETQYF
.,TRBD2,TRBV19,CASKPGGPGNTQYF
.,.,TRBV5-1,CASSSSLGRLGIEQFF